This T cell receptor (beta chain) was captured by sequencing in a study of PD-L1 blockade in urothelial cancer. Overall study findings and caveats: Durable benefit accompanied greater 3-week expansion of tumor-associated blood clones.

This clone was found once. Its specificity is not known. The time point was: peripheral blood 6 weeks after treatment start. Germline CDR1 reads SQVTM; CDR2 reads ANQGSEA. V gave up 8 bases and J gave up 0 bases, with 3 bases separating them. The CDR3 is 10 amino acids. Produced via immunoSEQ multiplex PCR; TCRdb's table is partial and in-frame only. The sample shows about 120,000 clones, 80% to 90% of them seen only once. The V call is TRBV29-1, the J call TRBJ2-3, with no clear D. This sequence originates from a man in his sixties with urothelial cancer. This material consisted of PBMCs, taken around atezolizumab (anti-PD-L1) treatment. CDR3 region: CSSSTDTQYF. In nucleotides, the CDR3 is TGCAGCTCGAGCACAGATACGCAGTATTTT.